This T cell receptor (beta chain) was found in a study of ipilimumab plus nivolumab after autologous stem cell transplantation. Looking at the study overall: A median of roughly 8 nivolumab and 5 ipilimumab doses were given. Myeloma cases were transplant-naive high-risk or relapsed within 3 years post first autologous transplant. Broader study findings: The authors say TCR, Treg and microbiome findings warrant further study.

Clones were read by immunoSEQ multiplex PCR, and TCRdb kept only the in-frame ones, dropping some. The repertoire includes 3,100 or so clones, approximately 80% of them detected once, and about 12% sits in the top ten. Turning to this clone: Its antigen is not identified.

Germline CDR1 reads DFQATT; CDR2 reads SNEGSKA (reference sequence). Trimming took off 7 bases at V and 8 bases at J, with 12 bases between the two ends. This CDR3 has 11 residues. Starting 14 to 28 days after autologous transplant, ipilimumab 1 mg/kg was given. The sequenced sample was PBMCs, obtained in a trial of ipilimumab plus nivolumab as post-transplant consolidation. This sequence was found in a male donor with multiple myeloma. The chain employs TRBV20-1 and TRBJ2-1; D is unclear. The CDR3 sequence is CSGGSYYEQFF. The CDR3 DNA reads TGCAGTGGGGGTAGCTATTATGAGCAGTTCTTC.